Reported below is one T cell receptor (beta chain). Antigen specificity is unknown. CDR3 length equals 12 residues. The V gene's germline CDR1 is SEHNR and CDR2 FQNEAQ (reference sequence). The V end was cut by 7 bases, the J end by 6 bases, with 7 bases between. The data are from a study of cytomegalovirus exposure and HLA in healthy donors. At the level of the study: A prior study identified some 100 million unique TCR beta sequences from 190 million or so T cells.

Study-level findings and limits: Sequencing likely caused a cluster of highly shared sequence variants.

Amplification used 60 Vbeta primers and 13 Jbeta primers. Assay used: immunoSEQ multiplex PCR; TCRdb lists only in-frame clones, some missing. Its clone listing holds around 60,000 clones. The TCR sequence derives from a man aged 25 to 45 in good health and CMV-seropositive. V and J are TRBV7-9 and TRBJ1-6; no clear D. Sequencing input: PBMCs. The CDR3 coding sequence is TGTGCCAGCAAACTAAGTAATTCACCCCTCCACTTT. Translation gives CASKLSNSPLHF.